These T cell receptor beta chains were read from a single sample in a study of shared clonotypes between healthy human individuals. Clones were sequenced by immunoSEQ multiplex PCR, and TCRdb holds only the in-frame ones, with some missing. The table lists approximately 980,000 clones, 76% of them singletons. Sample: memory CD4+ T cells sorted from blood. Receptor source: a man younger than 30 in good health. CDR3s include the opening cysteine and the closing phenylalanine or tryptophan. The order of the fields is CDR3 DNA, CDR3 protein, clone size, CDR3 length, D gene, V gene, J gene. D genes are given only for firm matches. A row's size may be missing; if present it is once, few, many or a size class.

cdr3_nt: TGCGCCAGCAGCTTGGGCAGGGGGCAAGAGACCCAGTACTTC; cdr3_aa: CASSLGRGQETQYF; clone_size: NA; cdr3_length: 14; d_call: TRBD1; v_call: TRBV5-1; j_call: TRBJ2-5
cdr3_nt: TGCGCCAGCAGGGGACTAGCGGGGGGAAGCTCCTACAATGAGCAGTTCTTC; cdr3_aa: CASRGLAGGSSYNEQFF; clone_size: NA; cdr3_length: 17; d_call: TRBD2; v_call: TRBV10-2; j_call: TRBJ2-1
cdr3_nt: TGTGCCAGCTCACCAGATAATAGCAATCAGCCCCAGCATTTT; cdr3_aa: CASSPDNSNQPQHF; clone_size: few; cdr3_length: 14; d_call: NA; v_call: TRBV18; j_call: TRBJ1-5
cdr3_nt: TGTGCCAGCAGTGACTCAGCGACAGGGGTAAATGAGCAGTTCTTC; cdr3_aa: CASSDSATGVNEQFF; clone_size: few; cdr3_length: 15; d_call: TRBD1; v_call: TRBV6-4; j_call: TRBJ2-1
cdr3_nt: TGTGCCAGCAGTTCCCCGGGACTAGGCACAGATACGCAGTATTTT; cdr3_aa: CASSSPGLGTDTQYF; clone_size: NA; cdr3_length: 15; d_call: TRBD2; v_call: TRBV7-2; j_call: TRBJ2-3
cdr3_nt: TGCAGCGTTGCGGTTGGGACAGGATTCTATGGCTACACCTTC; cdr3_aa: CSVAVGTGFYGYTF; clone_size: NA; cdr3_length: 14; d_call: TRBD1; v_call: TRBV29-1; j_call: TRBJ1-2
cdr3_nt: TGTGCCAGCAGCCAAGGGGGCAATGAGCAGTTCTTC; cdr3_aa: CASSQGGNEQFF; clone_size: NA; cdr3_length: 12; d_call: NA; v_call: TRBV14; j_call: TRBJ2-1
cdr3_nt: TGTGCCAGCAGCCCCCAACTTTACGAGCAGTACTTC; cdr3_aa: CASSPQLYEQYF; clone_size: NA; cdr3_length: 12; d_call: NA; v_call: TRBV9; j_call: TRBJ2-7
cdr3_nt: TGTGCCAGTAGTATCCGACAGGGGTGGAACGAGAATAGCAATCAGCCCCAGCATTTT; cdr3_aa: CASSIRQGWNENSNQPQHF; clone_size: NA; cdr3_length: 19; d_call: TRBD1; v_call: TRBV19; j_call: TRBJ1-5
cdr3_nt: TGCGCCAGCAGCCAAATAGCGGGAGCACAAGAGACCCAGTACTTC; cdr3_aa: CASSQIAGAQETQYF; clone_size: NA; cdr3_length: 15; d_call: TRBD2; v_call: TRBV4-1; j_call: TRBJ2-5